These 26 T cell receptor beta chains originate from one sample sequenced in a study of blood T cell repertoires in COVID-19. Here immunoSEQ multiplex PCR was the method, and the copy in TCRdb shows in-frame clones only, minus some. The sample records over 70,000 clones, about 83% being singletons. The sample was peripheral blood. Receptor source: a man younger than 40 with COVID-19, enrolled during active disease.

This rearrangement joins TRBV28 to TRBJ1-2; D gene ambiguous. Germline CDR1 reads MDHEN; CDR2 reads SYDVKM. The CDR3 consists of 13 residues. Trimming left V 7 bases short and J 2 bases short, with 11 bases between. CDR3 sequence reads: CASISPVNYGYTF. As DNA, the CDR3 is TGTGCCAGCATCTCGCCGGTAAACTATGGCTACACCTTC.

The gene calls are TRBV19 and TRBJ2-1, with TRBD2 matching 8 bases. The CDR3 is 16 residues long. The V and J ends lost 4 bases and 8 bases, in that order; junction bases with no gene match: 13. In germline, CDR1 is LNHDA, CDR2 SQIVND (reference sequence). CDR3 protein: CASSREDSGTNDEQFF. The CDR3 DNA sequence: TGTGCCAGTAGTAGAGAGGATAGCGGGACAAACGATGAGCAGTTCTTC.

The chain couples TRBV19 to TRBJ2-3, with 7 bases aligning to TRBD2. Germline V gives CDR1 LNHDA, CDR2 SQIVND (reference sequence). V shed 3 bases and J 5 bases; nucleotides not matched to a gene: 8. The CDR3 spans 15 residues. This CDR3 reads CASSITGLSGDTQYF. CDR3 coding DNA: TGTGCCAGTAGTATCACGGGACTATCGGGAGATACGCAGTATTTT.

The rearrangement links TRBV19 to TRBJ2-5; 14 nucleotides align to TRBD2. The CDR3 totals 15 residues. Germline assignment: CDR1 LNHDA and CDR2 SQIVND (reference sequence). V lost 9 bases, J lost 5 bases, and 8 bases stayed unmatched. DNA of the CDR3: TGTGCCAGCTCGACTAGCGGGAGGGCCTGGGAGACCCAGTACTTC. Protein product: CASSTSGRAWETQYF.

This chain connects TRBV3-1 (or the pseudogene TRBV3-2) to TRBJ2-7; 8 bases match TRBD2. CDR1 is LGHDT and CDR2 is YNNKEL in the germline V gene (reference sequence). V lost 1 base to trimming and J lost 6 bases; unmatched junction nucleotides: 11. CDR3 length equals 16 residues. CDR3 nucleotides: TGTGCCAGCAGCCAAGCCGGGACTAGGTCGATGGGCGAGCAGTACTTC. Residues: CASSQAGTRSMGEQYF.

This clone appeared a few times. This rearrangement joins TRBV24-1 to TRBJ2-5; tentative D call: TRBD1 (5 bases). Germline V gene data show CDR1 as KGHDR and CDR2 as SFDVKD. The CDR3 spans 13 residues. Deletions cut 5 bases from V and 2 bases from J, with 8 bases between. CDR3 nucleotide sequence: TGTGCCACCAGTGGGGCAGGGCAAGAGACCCAGTACTTC. Translating gives CATSGAGQETQYF.

The chain recombines TRBV5-1 with TRBJ2-5, with D tentatively TRBD2 (6 bases). Looked up from germline, CDR1 is SGHRS and CDR2 is YFSETQ. Trimming shortened V by 5 bases and J by 5 bases, and 16 bases separated the two germline ends. The CDR3 covers 14 residues. CDR3 loop: CASSSGGGRETQYF. The CDR3 region has the DNA TGCGCCAGCAGTAGCGGTGGGGGGAGGGAGACCCAGTACTTC.

The chain joins TRBV28 to TRBJ2-6; possible D gene TRBD1, 6 bases. Trimming removed 6 bases at V and 4 bases at J, with 19 bases between. This CDR3 has 17 residues. Per the germline V gene, CDR1 is MDHEN and CDR2 is SYDVKM. CDR3 in amino acids: CASSPPRDIFGANVLTF. The CDR3 DNA follows: TGTGCCAGCAGCCCACCCCGGGACATCTTCGGGGCCAACGTCCTGACTTTC.

The chain recombines TRBV19 with TRBJ1-2; no definite D call. The ends were cut back, 6 bases at V and 4 bases at J, with 15 bases in the middle. The CDR3 length is 14 residues. Per the germline V gene, CDR1 is LNHDA and CDR2 is SQIVND (reference sequence). CDR3 in DNA: TGTGCCAGTAGGACGAGGGATGGGAGCTATGGCTACACCTTC. Translation gives CASRTRDGSYGYTF.

The rearrangement joins TRBV7-6 to TRBJ2-7; TRBD2 is a possible D gene (5 bases). This CDR3 region has 19 residues. With 5 bases removed from V and 4 bases from J, the gap between germline ends came to 30 bases. Germline assignment: CDR1 SGHVS and CDR2 FNYEAQ. The CDR3 coding sequence is TGTGCCAGCAGCCTAACTTCGGGATCGGCGGCGAACATCAGGTACGAGCAGTACTTC. Translated, it gives CASSLTSGSAANIRYEQYF.

V gene TRBV6-2 or TRBV6-3 combines with J gene TRBJ2-5; TRBD2 agrees at 9 bases. Germline assignment: CDR1 MNHEY and CDR2 SVGEGT. CDR3 length equals 15 residues. J lost 2 bases, V lost 4 bases, and 5 bases had no gene match. The CDR3 here is CASSSSGIWQETQYF. The CDR3 DNA follows: TGTGCCAGCAGTTCTAGCGGGATATGGCAAGAGACCCAGTACTTC.

A few counts support this clone. This chain connects TRBV7-9 to TRBJ2-7; D is unclear. Germline loops: CDR1 SEHNR, CDR2 FQNEAQ (reference sequence). This CDR3 comprises 11 residues. V was shortened by 1 base and J by 7 bases, with 5 bases between the two germline ends. The CDR3 here is CASSLGREQYF. CDR3 nucleotide sequence: TGTGCCAGCAGCTTAGGCAGGGAGCAGTACTTC.

This chain connects TRBV30 to TRBJ2-2, with 9 bases aligning to TRBD1. With V trimmed by 5 bases and J by 5 bases, 6 bases remained unmatched. The germline V gene has CDR1 GTSNPN and CDR2 SVGIG (reference sequence). This CDR3 is 14 amino acids long. The CDR3 nucleotides read TGTGCCTGGGCCGGGACAGGGAAAACCGGGGAGCTGTTTTTT. Amino acid sequence: CAWAGTGKTGELFF.

V is TRBV7-9 and J is TRBJ1-2; the D gene is possibly TRBD1 (6 bases). The CDR3 loop spans 15 amino acids. From germline, CDR1 is SEHNR and CDR2 FQNEAQ (reference sequence). V lost 1 base and J 8 bases, leaving 17 bases between the germline ends. The CDR3 sequence is CASSLVVQGDAGYTF. CDR3 DNA: TGTGCCAGCAGCTTAGTGGTACAGGGCGATGCGGGCTACACCTTC.

This chain connects TRBV4-1 to TRBJ1-4; D not certain. The germline V and J ends were trimmed by 4 bases and 3 bases, with 15 bases remaining between them. The germline V gene encodes CDR1 MGHRA and CDR2 YSYEKL. This CDR3 has 16 amino acids. As DNA, the CDR3 is TGCGCCAGCAGCCCAGTCGAGGGTGGGGCTAATGAAAAACTGTTTTTT. The encoded protein is CASSPVEGGANEKLFF.

The rearrangement uses TRBV29-1 and TRBJ1-1; no definite D call. This CDR3 has 13 residues. V was shortened by 1 base and J by 0 bases, with 6 bases between the two germline ends. Germline assignment: CDR1 SQVTM and CDR2 ANQGSEA. Here the CDR3 reads CSVEGSVNTEAFF. The CDR3 DNA follows: TGCAGCGTTGAAGGTTCAGTGAACACTGAAGCTTTCTTT.

The chain carries TRBV5-1 and TRBJ1-5; D not certain. There are 13 residues in the CDR3. Germline loops: CDR1 SGHRS, CDR2 YFSETQ. V lost 2 bases and J 4 bases, leaving 7 bases between the germline ends. In nucleotides, the CDR3 is TGCGCCAGCAGCTTAACGGGGAATCAGCCCCAGCATTTT. This translates into CASSLTGNQPQHF.

The chain has TRBV6-5 and TRBJ2-3; 8 bases agree with TRBD2. V lost 6 bases to trimming and J lost 5 bases; unmatched junction nucleotides: 4. CDR3 length equals 13 residues. The V gene's germline CDR1 is MNHEY and CDR2 SVGAGI. In DNA, the CDR3 is TGTGCCAGCAGCAGCGGGAGTGGAGATACGCAGTATTTT. Protein product: CASSSGSGDTQYF.

The rearrangement uses TRBV19 and TRBJ2-7, with a weak D call TRBD2 (5 bases). The CDR3 runs 14 residues. V was clipped by 3 bases and J by 2 bases, with 11 bases between them. CDR1 LNHDA and CDR2 SQIVND come from the germline V gene (reference sequence). For the CDR3, the DNA is TGTGCCAGTAGTATGCGAGGACTCGCCTACGAGCAGTACTTC. As protein: CASSMRGLAYEQYF.

This clone was seen just once. The chain has TRBV7-2 and TRBJ2-2, with a weak D call TRBD2 (6 bases). Germline CDR1 is SGHTA and CDR2 is FQGNSA. This CDR3 has 16 residues. V dropped 5 bases and J dropped 1 base, with 14 bases sitting between them. The DNA of the CDR3 is TGTGCCAGCAGCCGGCGACTTAGCGGGAACACCGGGGAGCTGTTTTTT. Protein: CASSRRLSGNTGELFF.

This clone was detected only a few times. This rearrangement joins TRBV7-3 to TRBJ2-1; D unclear. This CDR3 comprises 12 residues. The germline V gene has CDR1 SGHTA and CDR2 FQGTGA. Trimming pared 4 bases from V and 8 bases from J, leaving 9 bases between. CDR3 coding DNA: TGTGCCAGCAGCTCCGGTCAGGATGAGCAGTTCTTC. It is translated as CASSSGQDEQFF.

The gene calls are TRBV19 and TRBJ1-3; the D is unclear. The CDR3 sequence is 12 residues long. CDR1 is LNHDA and CDR2 is SQIVND in the germline V gene (reference sequence). Trimming cost V 3 bases and J 4 bases, with 4 bases left between them. The CDR3 reads CASSIPGNTIYF. CDR3 nucleotides: TGTGCCAGTAGTATCCCGGGAAACACCATATATTTT.

The chain recombines TRBV2 with TRBJ1-1, with unresolved D. Germline values: CDR1 SNHLY, CDR2 FYNNEI. V lost 3 bases to trimming and J lost 4 bases, with 12 bases between them. The CDR3 has 14 amino acids. CDR3 nucleotide sequence: TGTGCCAGCAGTGACCCCCGAAGAGGCACTGAAGCTTTCTTT. This translates into CASSDPRRGTEAFF.

This chain uses TRBV3-1 (or the pseudogene TRBV3-2) with TRBJ1-4; TRBD1 aligns across 7 bases. Germline lookup yields CDR1 LGHDT and CDR2 YNNKEL (reference sequence). This CDR3 has 14 residues. V dropped 4 bases and J dropped 1; count of bases not matched to a gene: 0. The CDR3 DNA follows: TGTGCCAGCAGCCGGGACAGAACTAATGAAAAACTGTTTTTT. Protein sequence: CASSRDRTNEKLFF.

CDR3 region: CASSNGMRDSPLHF. The CDR3 nucleotides read TGTGCCAGCAGCAACGGCATGAGGGATTCACCCCTCCACTTT. This sequence joins TRBV21-1 and TRBJ1-6. TRBV21-1 represents a pseudogene. CDR3 size: 14 residues.

The table lists this clone with a count of one. The J gene is TRBJ2-5, the V gene TRBV5-1; D is perhaps TRBD1 (7 bases). CDR3 size: 13 residues. V gave up 1 base and J gave up 4 bases, with 8 bases separating them. The germline gives CDR1 SGHRS, CDR2 YFSETQ. Written as DNA, the CDR3 is TGCGCCAGCAGCTTGCAGGGGGGAGAGACCCAGTACTTC. Encoded protein: CASSLQGGETQYF.